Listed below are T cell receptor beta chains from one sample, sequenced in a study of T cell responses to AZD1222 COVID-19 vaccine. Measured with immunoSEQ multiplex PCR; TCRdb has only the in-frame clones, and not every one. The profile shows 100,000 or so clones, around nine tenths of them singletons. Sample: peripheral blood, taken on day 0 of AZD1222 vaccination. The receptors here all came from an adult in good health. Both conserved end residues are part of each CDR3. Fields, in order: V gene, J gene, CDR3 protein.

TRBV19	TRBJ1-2	CASSVWTGGANGYTF
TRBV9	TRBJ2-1	CASSGNRYNEQFF
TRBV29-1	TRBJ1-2	CSAENVQNF
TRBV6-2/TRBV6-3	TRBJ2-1	CASSLGFYNEQFF
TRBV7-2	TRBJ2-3	CASSFRPTDTQYF
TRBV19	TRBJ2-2	CATTPPRNTGELFF
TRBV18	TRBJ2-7	CATTRAALNYEQYF
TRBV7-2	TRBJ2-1	CASSPTSGGAGEQFF
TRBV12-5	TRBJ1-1	CASGQGAFNTEAFF
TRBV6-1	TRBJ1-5	CASSVGSRGRRIGNQPQHF
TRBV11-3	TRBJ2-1	CASSQRFPSNSGEQFF
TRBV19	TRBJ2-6	CASGGPGANVLTF
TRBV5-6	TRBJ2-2	CASSSPSGRAGELFF
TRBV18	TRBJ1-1	CASSPPAAQELGAFF
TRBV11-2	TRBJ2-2	CASSLSSGGANTGELFF
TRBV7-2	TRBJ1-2	CASSSGGGRGYTF
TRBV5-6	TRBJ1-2	CASSLLYGYTF
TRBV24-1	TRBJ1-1	CATSDLSAVEAFF
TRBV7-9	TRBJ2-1	CASSLGGFNEQFF
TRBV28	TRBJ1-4	CASSLRSNEKLFF
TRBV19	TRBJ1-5	CASSAQVGGHQPQHF
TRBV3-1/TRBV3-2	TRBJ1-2	CASSQGQGGYTF
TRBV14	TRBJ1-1	CASSQEGQDTEAFF
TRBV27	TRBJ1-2	CASSLVGDYGYTF
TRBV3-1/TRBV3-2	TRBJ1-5	CASSRDRGGNQPQHF
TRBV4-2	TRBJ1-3	CASSQDATGTGNTIYF
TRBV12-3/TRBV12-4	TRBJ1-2	CASSPQYGYTF
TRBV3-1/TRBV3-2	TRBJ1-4	CASSQGAGGNEKLFF
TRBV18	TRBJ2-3	CASSPGQRETDTQYF
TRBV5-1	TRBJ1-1	CASSLDVGVRAPENTEAFF
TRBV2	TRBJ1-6	CASRGRGTANSPLHF
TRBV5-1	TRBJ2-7	CASSLGGPDEQYF
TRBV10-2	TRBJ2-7	CASTMRGRPNDEQYF
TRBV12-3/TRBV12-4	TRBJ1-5	CASSIQENQPQHF
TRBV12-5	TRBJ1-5	CASGPQFGTGRNQPQHF
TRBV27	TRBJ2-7	CASSWTGGIKEQYF
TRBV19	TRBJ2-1	CASSILIAGNNEQFF
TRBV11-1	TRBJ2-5	CASSFRDGETQYF
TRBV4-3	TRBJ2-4	CASSYGLSGSDIQYF
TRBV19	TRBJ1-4	CASTHVGRVTNEKLFF
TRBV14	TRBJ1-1	CASSHSGAFPEAFF
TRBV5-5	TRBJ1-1	CASSLGANTEAFF
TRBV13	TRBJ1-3	CASSLVGTGTRNTIYF
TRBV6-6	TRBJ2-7	CASSHPTGTGSYEQYF